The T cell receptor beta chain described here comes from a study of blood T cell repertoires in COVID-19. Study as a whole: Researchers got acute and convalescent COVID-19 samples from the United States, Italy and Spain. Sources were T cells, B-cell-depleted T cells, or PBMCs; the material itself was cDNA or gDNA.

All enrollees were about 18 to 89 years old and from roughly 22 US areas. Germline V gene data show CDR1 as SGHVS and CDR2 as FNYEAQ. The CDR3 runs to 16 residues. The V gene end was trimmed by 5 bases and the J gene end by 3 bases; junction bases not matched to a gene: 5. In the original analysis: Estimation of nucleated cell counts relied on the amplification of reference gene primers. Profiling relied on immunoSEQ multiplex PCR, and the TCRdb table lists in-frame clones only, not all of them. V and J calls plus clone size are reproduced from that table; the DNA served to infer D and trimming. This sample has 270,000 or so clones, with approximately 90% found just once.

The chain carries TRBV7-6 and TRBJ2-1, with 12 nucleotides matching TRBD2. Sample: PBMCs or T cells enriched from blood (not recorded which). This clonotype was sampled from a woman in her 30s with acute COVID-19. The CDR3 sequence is CASSGLAGGIYNEQFF. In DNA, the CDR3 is TGTGCCAGCAGCGGTCTAGCGGGAGGGATCTACAATGAGCAGTTCTTC.